The next 13 T cell receptor beta chains were all read from a single sample in a study of siplizumab effects on memory and regulatory T cells. Using immunoSEQ multiplex PCR, the repertoire was profiled, and TCRdb retains in-frame clones only, with some absent. The data contain over 85,000 clones, approximately 93% of them seen just once; the ten biggest clones take up 6.5%. What was sequenced was CD8+ T cells sorted from blood. These receptors all stem from a human donor in good health.

V is TRBV30 and J is TRBJ2-7; D unclear. There are 15 residues in the CDR3. V gave up 1 base and J gave up 0 bases, with 13 bases separating them. The V gene's germline CDR1 is GTSNPN and CDR2 SVGIG (reference sequence). CDR3 bases: TGTGCCTGGAGTGACACAGTGTTCTACTCCTACGAGCAGTACTTC. Its protein product is CAWSDTVFYSYEQYF.

The chain is built from TRBV25-1 and TRBJ1-1; D gene uncertain. The V end lost 1 base, the J end lost 1 base, and 7 bases lay between the germline ends. The CDR3 has 14 amino acids. Germline lookup yields CDR1 MGHDK and CDR2 SYGVNS. The CDR3 region has the DNA TGTGCCAGCAGTGAATTGGTCGGGAACACTGAAGCTTTCTTT. This translates into CASSELVGNTEAFF.

The CDR3 spells CASSLPDRGQETQYF. CDR3 bases: TGTGCCAGCAGCTTACCCGACAGGGGGCAAGAGACCCAGTACTTC. This chain connects TRBV5-6 to TRBJ2-5; 9 nucleotides agree with TRBD1. V lost 2 bases to trimming and J lost 2 bases; unmatched junction nucleotides: 4. Germline assignment: CDR1 SGHDT and CDR2 YYEEEE. The CDR3 length is 15 residues.

The chain uses TRBV7-9 and TRBJ2-1; no definite D call. The CDR3 has 15 residues. The V gene lost 3 bases and the J gene lost 4 bases, with 13 bases spanning the gap. CDR1 is SEHNR and CDR2 is FQNEAQ in the germline V gene (reference sequence). In DNA form, the CDR3 reads TGTGCCAGCAGCTTCTCCGTGGGAAGGTACAATGAGCAGTTCTTC. Translation: CASSFSVGRYNEQFF.

The chain joins TRBV2 to TRBJ2-3; 8 nucleotides match TRBD2. This CDR3 region has 17 residues. Losses at the gene ends were 10 bases for V and 0 bases for J; bases not matched to a gene: 15. The germline CDR1 and CDR2 sequences are SNHLY and FYNNEI. CDR3 DNA sequence: TGTGCCAACGCGAGACTAGCGTCCGACCCTAGCACAGATACGCAGTATTTT. This codes for CANARLASDPSTDTQYF.

The V call is TRBV7-6, the J call TRBJ2-5, with D hard to call. Trimming stripped 0 bases from V and 4 bases from J, with 12 bases between. The CDR3 sequence is 15 residues long. The V gene's germline CDR1 is SGHVS and CDR2 FNYEAQ. DNA of the CDR3: TGTGCCAGCAGCTTAGCGGCCCGAGTGGCAGAGACCCAGTACTTC. It yields the protein CASSLAARVAETQYF.

The chain links TRBV5-6 to TRBJ2-6; unclear D gene. Germline values: CDR1 SGHDT, CDR2 YYEEEE. The CDR3 is 14 amino acids. V dropped 1 base and J dropped 2 bases, with 4 bases sitting between them. CDR3 amino acids: CASSLTAGANVLTF. The DNA for the CDR3 is TGTGCCAGCAGCTTGACGGCTGGGGCCAACGTCCTGACTTTC.

This clone was seen once. This chain connects TRBV13 to TRBJ1-5, with 8 nucleotides matching TRBD1. Germline V CDR1 and CDR2: PRHDT, FYEKMQ (reference sequence). This CDR3 spans 12 amino acids. The ends lost 4 bases at V and 7 bases at J; junction bases unmatched: 0. The CDR3, as DNA: TGTGCCAGCAGCTCAGGGGGCCAGCCCCAGCATTTT. Amino acid sequence: CASSSGGQPQHF. Combining the CDR3 with reference TRBV13 and TRBJ1-5 gives the whole variable domain AAGVIQSPRHLIKEKRETATLKCYPIPRHDTVYWYQQGPGQDPQFLISFYEKMQSDKGSIPDRFSAQQFSDYHSELNMSSLELGDSALYFCASSSGGQPQHFGDGTRLSIL.

This chain connects TRBV6-1 to TRBJ1-2, with a tentative D call TRBD1 (5 bases). The CDR3 contains 12 residues. V lost 8 bases and J 3 bases, leaving 10 bases between the germline ends. The V gene's germline CDR1 is MNHNS and CDR2 SASEGT. CDR3 amino acids: CASEGGDYGYTF. CDR3 in DNA: TGTGCCAGCGAGGGAGGGGACTATGGCTACACCTTC.

V usage is TRBV7-2 and J usage is TRBJ2-1; perhaps TRBD2 as D (6 bases). Germline values: CDR1 SGHTA, CDR2 FQGNSA. The CDR3 is 14 amino acids. V lost 5 bases, J lost 5 bases, and 13 bases lay in between. The CDR3 here is CASSGGTPDNEQFF. The CDR3 region has the DNA TGTGCCAGCAGCGGCGGGACTCCCGACAATGAGCAGTTCTTC.

The gene calls are TRBV4-3 and TRBJ2-3; 7 bases are shared with TRBD1. The V segment lost 1 base and the J segment 8 bases; nucleotides outside the gene matches: 9. CDR1 and CDR2 (germline): LGHNA, YSLEER. The CDR3 extends over 15 amino acids. CDR3: CASSQAQGPLGTQYF. CDR3 DNA sequence: TGCGCCAGCAGCCAAGCACAGGGGCCCCTGGGTACGCAGTATTTT.

V usage is TRBV5-1 and J usage is TRBJ1-1; TRBD1 might be the D (6 bases). Germline V gene data show CDR1 as SGHRS and CDR2 as YFSETQ. The CDR3 spans 14 residues. V lost 5 bases, J lost 0 bases, and 11 bases lay in between. The CDR3 DNA sequence: TGCGCCAGCAGGGAAGGGGGGTTGAACACTGAAGCTTTCTTT. Amino acids: CASREGGLNTEAFF.

This clone has only one observation. V and J are TRBV7-9 and TRBJ2-2, with 8 bases that match TRBD2. Per germline, CDR1 SEHNR and CDR2 FQNEAQ (reference sequence). CDR3 length: 18 amino acids. Unmatched junction bases numbered 8, after V lost 1 base and J lost 1 base. Here the CDR3 reads CASSLGTGGVVNTGELFF. The DNA for the CDR3 is TGTGCCAGCAGCTTAGGGACCGGGGGGGTCGTGAACACCGGGGAGCTGTTTTTT.